In its sample, the clone carrying this T cell receptor (beta chain) ranks as medium-sized. The antigen is unknown. This specimen comes from a study of TIL therapy for anti-PD-1-resistant metastatic lung cancer. Study results and caveats: Infused TIL clonotypes partially replaced the baseline blood repertoire, then decayed over months.

As for time point: pre-treatment sample, taken before nivolumab and TIL therapy. Germline lookup yields CDR1 KGHSH and CDR2 LQKENI. The V gene lost 0 bases and the J gene lost 6 bases, with 12 bases spanning the gap. The CDR3 sequence is 15 residues long. The immunoSEQ assay was v3. The protocol was immunoSEQ multiplex PCR, while the TCRdb copy is restricted to in-frame clones and leaves out a portion. The profile shows 12,000 or so clones, 80% of them singletons. The rearrangement joins TRBV18 to TRBJ1-5, with D possibly being TRBD1 (6 bases). Sequencing was performed on blood, taken at baseline. The source is a person between 25 and 80 years old with non-small cell lung cancer. CDR3 sequence: CASSPPGGGGQPQHF. The CDR3 DNA sequence: TGTGCCAGCTCACCACCAGGTGGGGGCGGTCAGCCCCAGCATTTT.